The 24 T cell receptor beta chains listed next were all sequenced from one sample in a study of memory CD4+ T cells and cytomegalovirus serostatus. Generated by immunoSEQ multiplex PCR, the TCRdb table keeps only in-frame clones and is missing some. Here the sample spans around 60,000 clones, 82% being singletons. The sort gate was single viable CD3+CD4+CD8-CD45RO+ cells for memory CD4+ T cells. The specimen sequenced was memory CD4+ T cells from blood. Every receptor here comes from an adult in good health and CMV-seronegative.

The chain combines TRBV7-8 with TRBJ2-4; 7 bases are a match to TRBD2. Trimming removed 5 bases from V and 5 bases from J; junction bases left unmatched: 6. The CDR3 runs 14 residues. The germline CDR1 and CDR2 sequences are SGHVS and FQNEAQ. The CDR3, as DNA: TGTGCCAGCAGCCTGAGGACTAGGGAAAACATTCAGTACTTC. Amino acids: CASSLRTRENIQYF.

The V call is TRBV5-1, the J call TRBJ1-6; no clear D gene. Germline V gives CDR1 SGHRS, CDR2 YFSETQ. The CDR3 contains 14 residues. Between the trimmed V and J ends, which lost 0 bases and 8 bases, there was a span of 9 bases. Written as DNA, the CDR3 is TGCGCCAGCAGCTTGGACCCACGAGATTCACCCCTCCACTTT. This gives the protein CASSLDPRDSPLHF.

There are a few counts of this clone. This rearrangement joins TRBV9 to TRBJ2-7; 14 bases map to TRBD2. The CDR3 sequence is 16 residues long. The J segment lost 6 bases and the V segment lost 3 bases, leaving 8 bases of the junction unmatched. In germline, CDR1 is SGDLS, CDR2 YYNGEE. CDR3 region: CASSEGLAGVSSEQYF. DNA for the CDR3: TGTGCCAGCAGCGAGGGACTAGCGGGAGTGTCTAGCGAGCAGTACTTC.

This chain connects TRBV5-1 to TRBJ1-6, with 8 bases lining up with TRBD1. Germline loops: CDR1 SGHRS, CDR2 YFSETQ. Trimming at V came to 3 bases and at J to 5 bases, leaving 1 base not matched to a gene. The CDR3 extends over 14 amino acids. Here the CDR3 reads CASSWTGNNSPLHF. In nucleotides, the CDR3 is TGCGCCAGCAGCTGGACAGGGAATAATTCACCCCTCCACTTT.

The rearrangement uses TRBV7-2 and TRBJ1-4; 9 bases line up with TRBD1. The V gene end was trimmed by 4 bases and the J gene end by 8 bases; junction bases not matched to a gene: 5. The CDR3 has 14 amino acids. Germline V CDR1 and CDR2: SGHTA, FQGNSA. CDR3 amino acids: CASSWTGANEKLFF. Here the CDR3 DNA reads TGTGCCAGCAGCTGGACAGGGGCCAACGAAAAACTGTTTTTT. The variable domain in full, with the rest retrieved from reference TRBV7-2 and TRBJ1-4, is GAGVSQSPSNKVTEKGKDVELRCDPISGHTALYWYRQSLGQGLEFLIYFQGNSAPDKSGLPSDRFSAERTGGSVSTLTIQRTQQEDSAVYLCASSWTGANEKLFFGSGTQLSVL.

V and J are TRBV2 and TRBJ2-2, with 9 bases lining up with TRBD1. Germline trimming cut 7 bases from V and 6 bases from J; bases unmatched to any gene: 3. This CDR3 is built from 13 residues. Germline CDR1 and CDR2: SNHLY and FYNNEI. CDR3 DNA: TGTGCCAGCAAAACAGGGGGCCCCGGGGAGCTGTTTTTT. Translated, it gives CASKTGGPGELFF.

The chain links TRBV5-1 to TRBJ2-2; the D is unclear. V was trimmed by 5 bases and J by 3 bases, leaving 5 bases between them. The CDR3 contains 12 residues. Per germline, CDR1 SGHRS and CDR2 YFSETQ. Here the CDR3 DNA reads TGCGCCAGCAGAAGGGACACCGGGGAGCTGTTTTTT. This codes for CASRRDTGELFF.

The chain couples TRBV7-8 to TRBJ2-1; tentatively, D is TRBD2 (6 bases). V was shortened by 4 bases and J by 0 bases, with 10 bases between the two germline ends. Germline CDR1 SGHVS, CDR2 FQNEAQ. CDR3 size: 15 residues. The CDR3 region has the DNA TGTGCCAGCAGCTACGAGGAGGGCTCCTACAATGAGCAGTTCTTC. Its translation: CASSYEEGSYNEQFF.

The rearrangement uses TRBV28 and TRBJ1-1; the D is unclear. CDR3 length equals 12 residues. CDR1 and CDR2 (germline): MDHEN, SYDVKM. V shed 2 bases and J shed 11 bases, with 12 bases lying between them. The CDR3 DNA sequence: TGTGCCAGCAGTTTAACTGCCCAGAGGGCTTTCTTT. Translated, it gives CASSLTAQRAFF.

The rearrangement joins TRBV5-4 to TRBJ2-2, with D perhaps TRBD2 (7 bases). CDR3 length: 16 residues. V shed 3 bases and J shed 0 bases, with 12 bases lying between them. From germline, CDR1 is SGHNT and CDR2 YYREEE (reference sequence). CDR3 in DNA: TGTGCCAGCAGCTCGGGGGGCACCGCGAACACCGGGGAGCTGTTTTTT. Its protein product is CASSSGGTANTGELFF.

The chain has TRBV7-2 and TRBJ1-4; D is perhaps TRBD1 (6 bases). The CDR3 has 16 residues. Germline V gives CDR1 SGHTA, CDR2 FQGNSA. Trimming removed 5 bases at V and 0 bases at J, with 13 bases between. Written as DNA, the CDR3 is TGTGCCAGCAGCACCGACAGGATCGCAACTAATGAAAAACTGTTTTTT. Its translation: CASSTDRIATNEKLFF.

The rearrangement joins TRBV5-1 to TRBJ1-6; D is possibly TRBD1 (6 bases). The ends were cut back, 4 bases at V and 4 bases at J, with 15 bases in the middle. The CDR3 spans 16 residues. Germline CDR1 is SGHRS and CDR2 is YFSETQ. CDR3 residues: CASSPEGVTYNSPLHF. The CDR3 DNA reads as TGCGCCAGCAGCCCGGAGGGGGTCACTTATAATTCACCCCTCCACTTT.

The chain carries TRBV19 and TRBJ1-5; perhaps TRBD1 as D (5 bases). Trimming pared 1 base from V and 1 base from J, leaving 23 bases between. There are 20 residues in the CDR3. Germline CDR1 LNHDA, CDR2 SQIVND (reference sequence). CDR3 in amino acids: CASSIVGGGSGVRSNQPQHF. Here the CDR3 DNA reads TGTGCCAGTAGTATAGTGGGCGGGGGGTCTGGCGTACGGAGCAATCAGCCCCAGCATTTT.

The genes are TRBV11-2 and TRBJ2-7; TRBD1 aligns across 8 bases. The germline V gene encodes CDR1 SGHAT and CDR2 FQNNGV. Losses at the gene ends were 5 bases for V and 3 bases for J; bases not matched to a gene: 18. The CDR3 is made up of 18 amino acids. The CDR3 DNA reads as TGTGCCAGCAGCCCGATCCGGCGGAACAGGGGGTCTGACTACGAGCAGTACTTC. It specifies CASSPIRRNRGSDYEQYF. The full variable domain, rest sourced from reference TRBV11-2 and TRBJ2-7, is EAGVAQSPRYKIIEKRQSVAFWCNPISGHATLYWYQQILGQGPKLLIQFQNNGVVDDSQLPKDRFSAERLKGVDSTLKIQPAKLEDSAVYLCASSPIRRNRGSDYEQYFGPGTRLTVT.

This chain links TRBV5-6 with TRBJ2-5; D is perhaps TRBD1 or TRBD2 (5 bases each). V was clipped by 0 bases and J by 1 base, with 16 bases between them. CDR1 and CDR2 (germline): SGHDT, YYEEEE. The CDR3 length is 17 residues. The CDR3 spells CASSLDAGTTPQETQYF. The CDR3 region has the DNA TGTGCCAGCAGCTTGGATGCCGGGACCACCCCCCAAGAGACCCAGTACTTC.

The rearrangement joins TRBV18 to TRBJ2-7, with 11 bases fitting TRBD1. The J segment lost 4 bases and the V segment lost 6 bases, leaving 2 bases of the junction unmatched. Germline assignment: CDR1 KGHSH and CDR2 LQKENI. The CDR3 covers 13 residues. The CDR3 loop reads CASSDRGRYEQYF. Here the CDR3 DNA reads TGTGCCAGCTCGGACAGGGGGCGGTACGAGCAGTACTTC.

As regards this clone: The sample carries other DNA sequences with the same CDR3. This chain links TRBV6-1 with TRBJ1-1; the D is unclear. Germline V gene sequence: CDR1 MNHNS, CDR2 SASEGT. The CDR3 loop spans 12 amino acids. Trimming removed 5 bases from V and 5 bases from J, with 9 bases in between. CDR3 loop: CASSFLGTEAFF. The CDR3 DNA reads as TGTGCCAGCAGTTTTTTGGGGACTGAAGCTTTCTTT.

The chain joins TRBV11-2 to TRBJ2-7, with 8 bases matching TRBD1. The CDR3 contains 17 residues. CDR1 is SGHAT, CDR2 FQNNGV, per germline. V lost 1 base, J lost 3 bases, and 11 bases stayed unmatched. The CDR3 DNA sequence: TGTGCCAGCAGCTTAGTGTCCAGGGGGCTGGACTACTACGAGCAGTACTTC. It specifies CASSLVSRGLDYYEQYF.

The gene calls are TRBV29-1 and TRBJ2-4; 7 bases align to TRBD2. CDR3 length: 14 amino acids. Unmatched junction bases numbered 6, after V lost 6 bases and J lost 1 base. Per germline, CDR1 SQVTM and CDR2 ANQGSEA. The CDR3 here is CSVLAGGAKNIQYF. Written as DNA, the CDR3 is TGCAGCGTGTTAGCGGGTGGGGCCAAAAACATTCAGTACTTC.

The genes are TRBV6-1 and TRBJ2-6; weak D call: TRBD2 (6 bases). Trimming removed 6 bases at V and 2 bases at J, with 11 bases between. The CDR3 is 15 amino acids. CDR1 MNHNS and CDR2 SASEGT come from the germline V gene. CDR3 protein: CASRYGGAGANVLTF. CDR3 bases: TGTGCCAGCAGGTACGGGGGAGCTGGGGCCAACGTCCTGACTTTC.

The V call is TRBV2, the J call TRBJ2-7; TRBD1 or TRBD2 may be the D gene (5 bases each). The CDR3 spans 13 residues. V was trimmed by 4 bases and J by 2 bases, leaving 9 bases between them. In germline, CDR1 is SNHLY, CDR2 FYNNEI. CDR3 residues: CASSGDAAYEQYF. The CDR3 DNA reads as TGTGCCAGCAGTGGGGACGCAGCCTACGAGCAGTACTTC.

The V and J genes are TRBV5-1 and TRBJ2-3; D not certain. The CDR3 consists of 12 residues. V dropped 0 bases and J dropped 5 bases, with 4 bases sitting between them. Germline CDR1 reads SGHRS; CDR2 reads YFSETQ. The CDR3: CASSLGRDTQYF. The CDR3 nucleotides read TGCGCCAGCAGCTTGGGGAGAGATACGCAGTATTTT. Full variable domain (rest looked up from reference TRBV5-1 and TRBJ2-3): KAGVTQTPRYLIKTRGQQVTLSCSPISGHRSVSWYQQTPGQGLQFLFEYFSETQRNKGNFPGRFSGRQFSNSRSEMNVSTLELGDSALYLCASSLGRDTQYFGPGTRLTVL.

The CDR3 sequence: CASTQGRNTEAFF. The CDR3 DNA follows: TGTGCCAGCACACAGGGTCGGAACACTGAAGCTTTCTTT. The V and J genes are TRBV21-1 and TRBJ1-1; the tabulated D call, TRBD1, remains unverified against the DNA. TRBV21-1 is assigned pseudogene status. This CDR3 is built from 13 residues.

The chain links TRBV5-4 to TRBJ2-4, with 7 bases identical to TRBD2. V gave up 2 bases and J gave up 1 base; unmatched junction bases: 6. The CDR3 length is 16 residues. Germline V gene sequence: CDR1 SGHNT, CDR2 YYREEE (reference sequence). This CDR3 is CASSFQGGPAKNIQYF. The CDR3 DNA sequence: TGTGCCAGCAGCTTTCAGGGAGGGCCGGCCAAAAACATTCAGTACTTC.